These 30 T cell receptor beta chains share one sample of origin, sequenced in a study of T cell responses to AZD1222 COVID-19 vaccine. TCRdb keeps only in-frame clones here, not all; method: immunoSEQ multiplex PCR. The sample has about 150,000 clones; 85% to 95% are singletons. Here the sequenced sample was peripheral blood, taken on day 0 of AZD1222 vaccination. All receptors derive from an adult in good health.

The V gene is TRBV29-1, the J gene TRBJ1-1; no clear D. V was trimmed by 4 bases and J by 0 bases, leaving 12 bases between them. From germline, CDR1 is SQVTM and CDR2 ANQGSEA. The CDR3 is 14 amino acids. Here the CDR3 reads CSVAFRRLNTEAFF. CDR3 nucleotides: TGCAGCGTTGCTTTTCGCAGGCTGAACACTGAAGCTTTCTTT.

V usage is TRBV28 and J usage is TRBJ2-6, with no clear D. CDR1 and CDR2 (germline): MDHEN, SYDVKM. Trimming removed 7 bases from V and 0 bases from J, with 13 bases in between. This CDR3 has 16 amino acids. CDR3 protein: CASTRRMDSGANVLTF. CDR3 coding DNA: TGTGCCAGCACACGACGGATGGACTCTGGGGCCAACGTCCTGACTTTC.

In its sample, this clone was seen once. The CDR3 reads CASSQGLASTDTQYF. In DNA form, the CDR3 reads TGTGCCAGCAGCCAAGGACTAGCAAGCACAGATACGCAGTATTTT. The V and J genes are TRBV11-3 and TRBJ2-3, with 8 bases identical to TRBD2. The CDR3 covers 15 residues. Germline assignment: CDR1 SGHNT and CDR2 YENEEA. V gave up 5 bases and J gave up 0 bases; unmatched junction bases: 4.

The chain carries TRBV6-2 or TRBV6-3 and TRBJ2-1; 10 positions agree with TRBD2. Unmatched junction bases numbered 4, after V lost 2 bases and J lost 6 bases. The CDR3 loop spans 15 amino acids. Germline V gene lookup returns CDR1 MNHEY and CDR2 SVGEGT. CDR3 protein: CASSYEREGPNEQFF. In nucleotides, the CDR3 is TGTGCCAGCAGTTACGAGCGGGAGGGCCCCAATGAGCAGTTCTTC.

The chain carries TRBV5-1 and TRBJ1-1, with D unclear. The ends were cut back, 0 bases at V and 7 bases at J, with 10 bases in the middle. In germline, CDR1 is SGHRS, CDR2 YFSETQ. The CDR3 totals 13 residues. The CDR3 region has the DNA TGCGCCAGCAGCTTGGCGACCGACGGTGAAGCTTTCTTT. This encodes CASSLATDGEAFF. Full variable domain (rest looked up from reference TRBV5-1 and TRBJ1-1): KAGVTQTPRYLIKTRGQQVTLSCSPISGHRSVSWYQQTPGQGLQFLFEYFSETQRNKGNFPGRFSGRQFSNSRSEMNVSTLELGDSALYLCASSLATDGEAFFGQGTRLTVV.

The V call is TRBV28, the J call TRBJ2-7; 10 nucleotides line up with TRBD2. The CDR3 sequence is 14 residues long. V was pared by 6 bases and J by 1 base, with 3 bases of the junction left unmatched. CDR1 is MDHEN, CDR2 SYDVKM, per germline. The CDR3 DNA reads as TGTGCCAGCAGGAGACTAGCGGGTTCCTACGAGCAGTACTTC. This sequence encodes CASRRLAGSYEQYF.

The chain's CDR3 is CASSQLAGTGANQPQHF. Written as DNA, the CDR3 is TGCGCCAGCAGCCAATTAGCCGGGACAGGGGCCAATCAGCCCCAGCATTTT. The V call is TRBV4-1, the J call TRBJ1-5, with TRBD1 matching over 10 bases. The V gene end was trimmed by 2 bases and the J gene end by 3 bases; junction bases not matched to a gene: 7. CDR3 length equals 17 residues. The germline V gene has CDR1 MGHRA and CDR2 YSYEKL.

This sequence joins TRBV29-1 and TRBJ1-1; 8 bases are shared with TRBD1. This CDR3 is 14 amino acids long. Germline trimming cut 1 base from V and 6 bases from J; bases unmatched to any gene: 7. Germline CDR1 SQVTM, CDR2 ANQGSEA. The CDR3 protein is CSVEATGVMAEAFF. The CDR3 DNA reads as TGCAGCGTTGAAGCGACAGGGGTAATGGCTGAAGCTTTCTTT.

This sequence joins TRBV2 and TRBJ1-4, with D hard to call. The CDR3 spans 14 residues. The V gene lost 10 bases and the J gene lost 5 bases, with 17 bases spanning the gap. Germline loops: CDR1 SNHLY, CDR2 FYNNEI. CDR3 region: CATQGRAHNEKLFF. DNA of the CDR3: TGTGCCACCCAAGGGAGGGCCCACAATGAAAAACTGTTTTTT.

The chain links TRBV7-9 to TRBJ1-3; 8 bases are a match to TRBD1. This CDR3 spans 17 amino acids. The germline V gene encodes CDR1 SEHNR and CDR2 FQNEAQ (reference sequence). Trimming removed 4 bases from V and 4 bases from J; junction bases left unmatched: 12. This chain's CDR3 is CASSSPAARGLGNTIYF. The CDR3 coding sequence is TGTGCCAGCAGCTCACCTGCGGCCAGGGGGCTCGGAAACACCATATATTTT.

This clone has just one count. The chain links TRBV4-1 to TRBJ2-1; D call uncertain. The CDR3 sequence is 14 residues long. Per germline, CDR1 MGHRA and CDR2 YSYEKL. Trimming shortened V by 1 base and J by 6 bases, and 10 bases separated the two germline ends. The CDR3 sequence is CASSQGRGVNEQFF. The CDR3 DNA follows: TGCGCCAGCAGCCAAGGGAGAGGAGTCAATGAGCAGTTCTTC.

The CDR3: CASSLRATHNEQFF. The CDR3 bases are TGTGCCAGCAGCTTACGGGCCACCCACAATGAGCAGTTCTTC. V is TRBV7-9 and J is TRBJ2-1; D unclear. The CDR3 contains 14 residues. Deletions cut 2 bases from V and 5 bases from J, with 10 bases between. Germline V gene sequence: CDR1 SEHNR, CDR2 FQNEAQ (reference sequence). Full variable domain (remainder filled in from reference TRBV7-9 and TRBJ2-1): DTGVSQNPRHKITKRGQNVTFRCDPISEHNRLYWYRQTLGQGPEFLTYFQNEAQLEKSRLLSDRFSAERPKGSFSTLEIQRTEQGDSAMYLCASSLRATHNEQFFGPGTRLTVL.

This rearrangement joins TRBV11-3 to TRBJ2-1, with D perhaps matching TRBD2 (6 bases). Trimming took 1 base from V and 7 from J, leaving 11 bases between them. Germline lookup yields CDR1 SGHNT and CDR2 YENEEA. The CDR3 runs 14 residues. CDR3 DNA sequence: TGTGCCAGCAGCTTAGCGGGAGATCGGAATGAGCAGTTCTTC. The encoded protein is CASSLAGDRNEQFF.

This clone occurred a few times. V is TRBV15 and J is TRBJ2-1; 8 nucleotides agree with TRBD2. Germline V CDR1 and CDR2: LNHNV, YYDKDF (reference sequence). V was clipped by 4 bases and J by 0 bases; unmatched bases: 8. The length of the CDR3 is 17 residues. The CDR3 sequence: CATSTEVAGSSYNEQFF. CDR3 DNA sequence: TGTGCCACCAGCACGGAGGTAGCGGGAAGCTCCTACAATGAGCAGTTCTTC.

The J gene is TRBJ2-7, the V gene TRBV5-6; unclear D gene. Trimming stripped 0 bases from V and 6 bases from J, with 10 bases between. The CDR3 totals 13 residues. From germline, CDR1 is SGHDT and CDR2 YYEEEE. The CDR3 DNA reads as TGTGCCAGCAGCTTGGGGGGTGCGGCCGAGCAGTACTTC. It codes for CASSLGGAAEQYF.

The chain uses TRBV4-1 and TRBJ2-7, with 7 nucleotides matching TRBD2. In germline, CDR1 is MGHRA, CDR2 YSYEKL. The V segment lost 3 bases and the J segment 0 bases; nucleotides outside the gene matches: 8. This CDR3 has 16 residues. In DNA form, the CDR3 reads TGCGCCAGCAGCCAGGGAGGGTATGGGAGCTCCTACGAGCAGTACTTC. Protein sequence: CASSQGGYGSSYEQYF.

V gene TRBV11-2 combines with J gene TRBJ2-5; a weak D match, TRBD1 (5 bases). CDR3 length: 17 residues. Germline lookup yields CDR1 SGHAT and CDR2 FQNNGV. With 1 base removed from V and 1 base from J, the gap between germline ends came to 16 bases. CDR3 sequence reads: CASSLAVIGHFQETQYF. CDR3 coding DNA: TGTGCCAGCAGCTTAGCAGTTATCGGACACTTCCAAGAGACCCAGTACTTC.

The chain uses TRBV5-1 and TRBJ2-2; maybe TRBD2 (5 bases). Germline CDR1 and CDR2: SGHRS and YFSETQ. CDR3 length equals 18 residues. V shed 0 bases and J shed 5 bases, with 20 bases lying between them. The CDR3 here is CASSLVSWVGGYTGELFF. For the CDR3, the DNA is TGCGCCAGCAGCTTGGTGTCTTGGGTCGGCGGGTATACCGGGGAGCTGTTTTTT.

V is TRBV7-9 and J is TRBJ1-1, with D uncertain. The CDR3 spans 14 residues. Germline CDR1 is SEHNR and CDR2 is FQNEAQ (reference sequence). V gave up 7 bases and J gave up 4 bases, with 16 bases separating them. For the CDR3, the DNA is TGTGCCAGCAACCACCAGTCGGGCGGCACTGAAGCTTTCTTT. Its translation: CASNHQSGGTEAFF.

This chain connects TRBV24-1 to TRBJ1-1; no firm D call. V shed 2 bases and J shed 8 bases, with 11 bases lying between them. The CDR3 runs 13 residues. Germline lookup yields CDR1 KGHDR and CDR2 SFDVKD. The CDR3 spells CATSDSSWGEAFF. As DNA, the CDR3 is TGTGCCACCAGTGATTCTTCATGGGGAGAAGCTTTCTTT.

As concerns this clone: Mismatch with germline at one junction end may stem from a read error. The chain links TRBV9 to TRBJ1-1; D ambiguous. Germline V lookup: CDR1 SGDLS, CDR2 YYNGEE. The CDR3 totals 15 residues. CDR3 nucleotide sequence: TGTGCCAGCGGCGTAGTGGCGGACGGAAGCACTGAAGCTTTCTTT. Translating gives CASGVVADGSTEAFF.

The CDR3 DNA follows: TGTGCCAGTAGTACGGGACTAGCGGGAGGTCGGTACTTC. It specifies CASSTGLAGGRYF. This sequence joins TRBV19 and TRBJ2-7, with 15 nucleotides matching TRBD2. The length of the CDR3 is 13 residues. The V segment lost 4 bases and the J segment 12 bases; nucleotides outside the gene matches: 4. Germline values: CDR1 LNHDA, CDR2 SQIVND (reference sequence).

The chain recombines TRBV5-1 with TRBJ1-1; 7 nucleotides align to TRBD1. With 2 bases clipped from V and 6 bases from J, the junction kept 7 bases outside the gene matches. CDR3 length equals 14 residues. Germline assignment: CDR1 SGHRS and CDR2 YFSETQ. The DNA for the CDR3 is TGCGCCAGCAGCTTTCCGGACAGGCAGGCTGAAGCTTTCTTT. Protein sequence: CASSFPDRQAEAFF.

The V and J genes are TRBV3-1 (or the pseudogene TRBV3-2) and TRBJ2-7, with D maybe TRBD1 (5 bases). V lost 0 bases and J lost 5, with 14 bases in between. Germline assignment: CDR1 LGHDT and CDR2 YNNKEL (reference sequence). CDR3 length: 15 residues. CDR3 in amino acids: CASSQDTAGWDEQYF. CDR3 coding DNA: TGTGCCAGCAGCCAAGATACGGCAGGGTGGGACGAGCAGTACTTC.

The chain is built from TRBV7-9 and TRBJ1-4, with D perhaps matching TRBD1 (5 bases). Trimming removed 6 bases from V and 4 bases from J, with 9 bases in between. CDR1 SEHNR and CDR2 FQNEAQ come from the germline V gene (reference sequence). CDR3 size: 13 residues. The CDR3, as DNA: TGTGCCAGCAGGATGGGGCTTAATGAAAAACTGTTTTTT. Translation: CASRMGLNEKLFF. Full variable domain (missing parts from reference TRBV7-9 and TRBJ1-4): DTGVSQNPRHKITKRGQNVTFRCDPISEHNRLYWYRQTLGQGPEFLTYFQNEAQLEKSRLLSDRFSAERPKGSFSTLEIQRTEQGDSAMYLCASRMGLNEKLFFGSGTQLSVL.

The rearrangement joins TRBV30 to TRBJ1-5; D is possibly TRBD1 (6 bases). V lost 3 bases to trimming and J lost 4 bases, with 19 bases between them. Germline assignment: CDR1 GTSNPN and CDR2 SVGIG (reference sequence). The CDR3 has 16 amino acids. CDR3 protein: CAWRGGGGDFNQPQHF. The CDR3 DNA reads TGTGCCTGGAGAGGCGGAGGGGGGGATTTTAATCAGCCCCAGCATTTT.

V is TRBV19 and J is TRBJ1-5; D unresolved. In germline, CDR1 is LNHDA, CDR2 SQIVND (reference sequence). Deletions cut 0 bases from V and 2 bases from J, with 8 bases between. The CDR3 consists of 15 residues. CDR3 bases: TGTGCCAGTAGTATAGAAGGGATCGGCAATCAGCCCCAGCATTTT. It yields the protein CASSIEGIGNQPQHF.

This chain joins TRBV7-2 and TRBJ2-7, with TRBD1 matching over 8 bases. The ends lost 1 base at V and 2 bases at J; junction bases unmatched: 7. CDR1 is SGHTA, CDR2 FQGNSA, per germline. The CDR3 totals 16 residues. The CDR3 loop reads CASSLESGQVAYEQYF. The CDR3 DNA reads TGTGCCAGCAGCTTAGAGTCGGGACAGGTTGCCTACGAGCAGTACTTC.

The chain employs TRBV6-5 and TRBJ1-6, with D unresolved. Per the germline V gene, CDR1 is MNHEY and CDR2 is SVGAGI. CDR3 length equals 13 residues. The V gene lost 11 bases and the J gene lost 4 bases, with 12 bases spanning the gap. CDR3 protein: CAGARDYNSPLHF. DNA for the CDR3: TGTGCCGGAGCCCGGGATTATAATTCACCCCTCCACTTT.

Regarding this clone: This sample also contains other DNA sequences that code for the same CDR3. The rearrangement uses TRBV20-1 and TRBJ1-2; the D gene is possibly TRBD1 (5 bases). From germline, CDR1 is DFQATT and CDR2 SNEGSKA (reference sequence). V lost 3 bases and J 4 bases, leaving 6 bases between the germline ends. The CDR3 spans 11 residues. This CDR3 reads CSARRGYGYTF. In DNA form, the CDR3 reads TGCAGTGCTAGGAGGGGCTATGGCTACACCTTC.